This TCR beta chain was found in a study of blood T cell repertoires in COVID-19. The CDR3 length is 17 residues. Losses at the gene ends were 4 bases for V and 2 bases for J; bases not matched to a gene: 10. Germline CDR1 is SGHNT and CDR2 is YYREEE (reference sequence). Method: immunoSEQ multiplex PCR; TCRdb's copy keeps in-frame clones and lacks some. The sample carries approximately 270,000 clones, roughly nine tenths recorded once. The sample comprised peripheral blood. The clonotype originates from a man in his late teens or twenties with active or convalescent COVID-19. V and J are TRBV5-4 and TRBJ2-3, with 10 bases lining up with TRBD2. CDR3 amino acids: CASSLEGLAGVTDTQYF. CDR3 DNA: TGTGCCAGCAGCCTGGAGGGTCTAGCGGGAGTCACAGATACGCAGTATTTT.